This T cell receptor (beta chain) was obtained from a study of blood T cell repertoires in COVID-19. In the study overall: Collection of acute and convalescent COVID-19 samples took place in the United States, Italy and Spain.

Clones were sequenced by immunoSEQ multiplex PCR, and TCRdb holds only the in-frame ones, with some missing. This table holds some 40,000 clones, approximately 78% found once. In its sample, this clone was seen once. The origin of this receptor is a man between 65 and 85 years old with acute or convalescent COVID-19. The sample consisted of peripheral blood.

CDR3 residues: CASSLNLNQGVVTYEQYF. In DNA, the CDR3 is TGTGCCAGCAGCTTAAACTTAAACCAGGGGGTAGTAACCTACGAGCAGTACTTC. The chain joins TRBV7-8 to TRBJ2-7, with 7 positions matching TRBD1. CDR3 length: 18 residues. J lost 2 bases, V lost 2 bases, and 15 bases had no gene match. CDR1 is SGHVS, CDR2 FQNEAQ, per germline.